This TCR beta chain was observed in a study of T cells in Graves' hyperthyroidism and ophthalmopathy. About the research overall: Peripheral blood samples were taken at initial diagnosis, prior to any treatment. Study conclusions and caveats: Ophthalmopathy, as predicted by the model, came a median roughly 6.3 months after the prediction.

With a duration under 2 months, the hyperthyroidism was newly diagnosed in patients aged 18 to 65. Clinical symptoms, serum thyroxine and TRAb, thyroid ultrasound and orbital computed tomography were used for the diagnoses. What was amplified from RNA transcripts were TCR beta CDR3 regions. HTBI primers drove first-round RT-PCR of the TCR CDR3. TCRdb re-called the multiplex PCR reads through MiXCR, storing one row per CDR3 protein. The table shows hundreds of thousands of distinct CDR3 sequences, with 15% to 18% occurring only once. This clonotype appeared many times. Its target is not known. The sample was blood. This TCR was recovered from a woman aged 18-29 years with Graves' hyperthyroidism.

The CDR3 loop reads CRNTEAFF. Here the CDR3 DNA reads TGCAGGAACACTGAAGCTTTCTTT. The V gene is TRBV20-1, the J gene TRBJ1-1; no clear D. The CDR3 has 8 amino acids. Germline values: CDR1 DFQATT, CDR2 SNEGSKA (reference sequence).